Each of the 17 T cell receptor beta chains below was sequenced from the same sample in a study of blood T cell repertoires in COVID-19. The protocol was immunoSEQ multiplex PCR, while the TCRdb copy is restricted to in-frame clones and leaves out a portion. The sample has roughly 18,000 clones; about four fifths are singletons. What was sequenced was peripheral blood. The receptors derive from a human donor in a cohort sampled during active COVID-19.

This chain links TRBV27 with TRBJ2-7; D is uncertain. Looked up from germline, CDR1 is MNHEY and CDR2 is SMNVEV (reference sequence). V was trimmed by 3 bases and J by 4 bases, leaving 7 bases between them. CDR3 size: 12 residues. The CDR3 coding sequence is TGTGCCAGCAGTTTCCCGGGTTACGAGCAGTACTTC. Encoded protein: CASSFPGYEQYF.

The rearrangement links TRBV5-1 to TRBJ2-2; 8 positions match TRBD2. Germline V gene sequence: CDR1 SGHRS, CDR2 YFSETQ. The CDR3 sequence is 13 residues long. The V segment lost 6 bases and the J segment 5 bases; nucleotides outside the gene matches: 3. As DNA, the CDR3 is TGCGCCAGCAACCCTAGCGGGACCGGGGAGCTGTTTTTT. Its translation is CASNPSGTGELFF.

The rearrangement joins TRBV15 to TRBJ1-5; TRBD1 agrees at 10 bases. The V and J ends lost 5 bases and 6 bases, in that order; junction bases with no gene match: 7. The CDR3 loop spans 15 amino acids. From germline, CDR1 is LNHNV and CDR2 YYDKDF (reference sequence). The CDR3 is CATSEDGTGVQPQHF. CDR3 nucleotides: TGTGCCACCAGCGAGGATGGGACAGGGGTTCAGCCCCAGCATTTT. Full variable domain (rest looked up from reference TRBV15 and TRBJ1-5): DAMVIQNPRYQVTQFGKPVTLSCSQTLNHNVMYWYQQKSSQAPKLLFHYYDKDFNNEADTPDNFQSRRPNTSFCFLDIRSPGLGDTAMYLCATSEDGTGVQPQHFGDGTRLSIL.

The genes are TRBV3-1 (or the pseudogene TRBV3-2) and TRBJ2-7; D may be TRBD2 (6 bases). With 2 bases removed from V and 0 bases from J, the gap between germline ends came to 20 bases. Germline V lookup: CDR1 LGHDT, CDR2 YNNKEL (reference sequence). CDR3 length: 18 amino acids. The CDR3 sequence: CASSQFPPAGASSYEQYF. CDR3 nucleotide sequence: TGTGCCAGCAGCCAATTCCCCCCAGCGGGTGCCAGCTCCTACGAGCAGTACTTC.

The J gene is TRBJ2-7, the V gene TRBV12-3 or TRBV12-4; D might be TRBD1 (7 bases). The CDR3 runs to 13 residues. V shed 5 bases and J shed 6 bases, with 14 bases lying between them. The CDR3 nucleotides are TGTGCCAGCAGTAGCCGGCAGGGGGGCGAGCAGTACTTC. Translating gives CASSSRQGGEQYF.

This chain connects TRBV4-3 to TRBJ2-1; TRBD1 might be the D (6 bases). CDR1 and CDR2 (germline): LGHNA, YSLEER. V was trimmed by 3 bases and J by 3 bases, leaving 15 bases between them. The CDR3 is 16 residues long. CDR3 bases: TGCGCCAGCAGCCAGCTCCGGGACAAGTTCTACAATGAGCAGTTCTTC. Its translation is CASSQLRDKFYNEQFF.

This clone was seen a single time. Germline and junction disagree at one end, which may indicate a read error. CDR3 loop: CASRIGTGAYTDTQYF. CDR3 bases: TGTGCCAGTAGGATAGGGACAGGGGCCTACACAGATACGCAGTATTTT. The chain uses TRBV19 and TRBJ2-3, with 10 bases matching TRBD1. CDR1 is LNHDA, CDR2 SQIVND, per germline (reference sequence). The CDR3 totals 16 residues. Complete variable domain (other parts from reference TRBV19 and TRBJ2-3): DGGITQSPKYLFRKEGQNVTLSCEQNLNHDAMYWYRQDPGQGLRLIYYSQIVNDFQKGDIAEGYSVSREKKESFPLTVTSAQKNPTAFYLCASRIGTGAYTDTQYFGPGTRLTVL.

This clone is medium-sized (0.01 to 0.1%) in the sample. The chain carries TRBV6-1 and TRBJ2-3; TRBD1 might be the D (6 bases). Looked up from germline, CDR1 is MNHNS and CDR2 is SASEGT. The CDR3 is 17 residues long. V shed 3 bases and J shed 2 bases, with 18 bases lying between them. The CDR3 sequence is CASSDSTGSGPTDTQYF. DNA of the CDR3: TGTGCCAGCAGTGACAGCACAGGGAGTGGGCCCACAGATACGCAGTATTTT.

CDR3 in amino acids: CSVRTPDSYEQYF. Written as DNA, the CDR3 is TGCAGCGTCCGCACACCAGACAGCTACGAGCAGTACTTC. V gene TRBV29-1 combines with J gene TRBJ2-7; a possible D gene is TRBD1 (5 bases). The CDR3 extends over 13 amino acids. Germline-derived CDR1 and CDR2 are SQVTM and ANQGSEA. Trimming stripped 6 bases from V and 3 bases from J, with 15 bases between.

V gene TRBV19 combines with J gene TRBJ1-2; perhaps TRBD1 as D (6 bases). CDR3 length equals 15 residues. Trimming left V 10 bases short and J 5 bases short, with 23 bases between. Germline values: CDR1 LNHDA, CDR2 SQIVND (reference sequence). The CDR3 DNA reads TGTGCCACCCGGGTAGGAGAACAGGGAATTTATGGCTACACCTTC. This gives the protein CATRVGEQGIYGYTF.

The gene calls are TRBV29-1 and TRBJ1-4; no reliable D call. Looked up from germline, CDR1 is SQVTM and CDR2 is ANQGSEA. The CDR3 is 13 amino acids. Trimming removed 7 bases at V and 2 bases at J, with 11 bases between. The CDR3 sequence is CSAGVSTNEKLFF. The DNA of the CDR3 is TGCAGCGCCGGGGTGTCTACTAATGAAAAACTGTTTTTT.

The rearrangement uses TRBV11-3 and TRBJ2-2; D call uncertain. CDR1 SGHNT and CDR2 YENEEA come from the germline V gene. The CDR3 is 13 amino acids. The ends were cut back, 0 bases at V and 8 bases at J, with 7 bases in the middle. CDR3: CASSLEELGELFF. CDR3 in DNA: TGTGCCAGCAGCTTAGAAGAGCTTGGGGAGCTGTTTTTT.

CDR3 loop: CASSPRKEYSPLHF. The CDR3 DNA is TGTGCCAGCAGCCCTCGGAAGGAGTATTCACCCCTCCACTTT. This chain connects TRBV5-4 to TRBJ1-6; D remains unclear. V was pared by 4 bases and J by 8 bases, with 13 bases between. The CDR3 is made up of 14 amino acids. CDR1 and CDR2 from the germline V gene are SGHNT and YYREEE (reference sequence).

There are a few counts of this clone. The J gene is TRBJ1-2, the V gene TRBV6-2 or TRBV6-3; D is uncertain. Per the germline V gene, CDR1 is MNHEY and CDR2 is SVGEGT. Between the trimmed V and J ends, which lost 6 bases and 8 bases, there was a span of 7 bases. This CDR3 has 10 amino acids. CDR3 coding DNA: TGTGCCAGCAGCGGCTTAGGCTACACCTTC. Amino acids: CASSGLGYTF.

V gene TRBV3-1 (or the pseudogene TRBV3-2) combines with J gene TRBJ2-7; D perhaps matches TRBD2 (5 bases). From germline, CDR1 is LGHDT and CDR2 YNNKEL (reference sequence). This CDR3 is built from 15 residues. V lost 4 bases, J lost 5 bases, and 18 bases lay in between. The CDR3 region is CASSPQASFTDEQYF. The CDR3 DNA reads as TGTGCCAGCAGCCCCCAGGCTAGCTTTACGGACGAGCAGTACTTC.

The V gene is TRBV19, the J gene TRBJ1-5; 10 bases are a match to TRBD1. The CDR3 spans 16 residues. CDR1 LNHDA and CDR2 SQIVND come from the germline V gene (reference sequence). The junction had 12 bases not matched to a gene; V was cut back by 7 bases and J by 6 bases. The CDR3 sequence: CASTPIDRGLGQPQHF. DNA for the CDR3: TGTGCCAGTACCCCGATCGACAGGGGGCTAGGTCAGCCCCAGCATTTT.

The rearrangement links TRBV28 to TRBJ1-1; 12 positions match TRBD1. The CDR3 extends over 18 amino acids. Germline values: CDR1 MDHEN, CDR2 SYDVKM. The V segment lost 5 bases and the J segment 4 bases; nucleotides outside the gene matches: 14. In nucleotides, the CDR3 is TGTGCCAGCAGTCCGTCTCCGGGACAGGGGGCGCGGGGCACTGAAGCTTTCTTT. Protein: CASSPSPGQGARGTEAFF.